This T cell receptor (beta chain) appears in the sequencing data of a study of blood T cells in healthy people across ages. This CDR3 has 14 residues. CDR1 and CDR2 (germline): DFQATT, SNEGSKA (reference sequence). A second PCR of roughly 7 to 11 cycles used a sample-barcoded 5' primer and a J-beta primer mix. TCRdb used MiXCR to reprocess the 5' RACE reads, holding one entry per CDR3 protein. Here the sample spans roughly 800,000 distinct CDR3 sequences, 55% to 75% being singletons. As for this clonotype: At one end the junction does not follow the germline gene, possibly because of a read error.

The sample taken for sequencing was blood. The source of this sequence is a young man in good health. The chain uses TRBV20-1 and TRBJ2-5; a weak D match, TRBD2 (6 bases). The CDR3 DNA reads TGCAGTGCTGCACGGGACTCTAGCCAAGTGACCCAGTACTTC. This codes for CSAARDSSQVTQYF.